One sample yielded the 7 T cell receptor beta chains listed below, sequenced in a study of PD-1 blockade in classical Hodgkin lymphoma. Sequenced by immunoSEQ multiplex PCR; TCRdb stores in-frame clones only, minus some. The table shows more than 90,000 clones, with roughly 79% occurring only once. No patient escaped relapse after autologous stem cell transplantation, and brentuximab vedotin exposure varied. Material: peripheral blood mononuclear cells (PBMCs), obtained before the second cycle of nivolumab. Source of these receptors: a human donor with classical Hodgkin lymphoma.

The chain's CDR3 is CASSLAGFGTEAFF. The CDR3 nucleotides read TGTGCCAGCAGCTTAGCGGGGTTCGGCACTGAAGCTTTCTTT. The rearrangement uses TRBV7-2 and TRBJ1-1; no reliable D call. Trimming took off 0 bases at V and 4 bases at J, with 9 bases between the two ends. Germline V gene lookup returns CDR1 SGHTA and CDR2 FQGNSA. The CDR3 is made up of 14 amino acids.

The V call is TRBV5-1, the J call TRBJ2-7; D is perhaps TRBD2 (6 bases). Germline V gives CDR1 SGHRS, CDR2 YFSETQ. V was trimmed by 0 bases and J by 0 bases, leaving 10 bases between them. CDR3 length: 15 residues. CDR3 DNA: TGCGCCAGCAGCTTGGTGGAGGGGAGCTCCTACGAGCAGTACTTC. It translates to CASSLVEGSSYEQYF.

This clone appeared once. V and J are TRBV2 and TRBJ2-1, with D perhaps TRBD1 (5 bases). This CDR3 has 13 residues. The germline gives CDR1 SNHLY, CDR2 FYNNEI. Trimming pared 5 bases from V and 5 bases from J, leaving 10 bases between. CDR3 nucleotides: TGTGCCAGCAGTATCGACAGCGACAATGAGCAGTTCTTC. Amino acid sequence: CASSIDSDNEQFF.

V gene TRBV6-5 combines with J gene TRBJ1-1, with a weak D call TRBD1 (5 bases). Germline CDR1 reads MNHEY; CDR2 reads SVGAGI. The ends were cut back, 6 bases at V and 4 bases at J, with 18 bases in the middle. The CDR3 is made up of 15 amino acids. Written as DNA, the CDR3 is TGTGCCAGCAGACCAGCCGCGGGGGGAGGCACTGAAGCTTTCTTT. It encodes CASRPAAGGGTEAFF.

The chain recombines TRBV9 with TRBJ2-1; 12 positions agree with TRBD2. Germline loops: CDR1 SGDLS, CDR2 YYNGEE. V was clipped by 0 bases and J by 6 bases; unmatched bases: 7. This CDR3 is 17 amino acids long. CDR3 in amino acids: CASSVGGSGLAGNEQFF. CDR3 DNA sequence: TGTGCCAGCAGCGTAGGTGGATCGGGACTAGCGGGCAATGAGCAGTTCTTC.

The chain employs TRBV7-8 and TRBJ2-1, with 8 bases aligning to TRBD2. CDR1 is SGHVS, CDR2 FQNEAQ, per germline. The CDR3 is made up of 16 amino acids. Unmatched junction bases numbered 3, after V lost 2 bases and J lost 0 bases. The CDR3 bases are TGTGCCAGCAGCTTACTAGCGGGCAGCTCCTACAATGAGCAGTTCTTC. The encoded protein is CASSLLAGSSYNEQFF.

The count of this clone is one. V usage is TRBV5-1 and J usage is TRBJ2-3, with a weak D call TRBD2 (7 bases). Germline CDR1 reads SGHRS; CDR2 reads YFSETQ. The CDR3 extends over 19 amino acids. With 5 bases removed from V and 2 bases from J, the gap between germline ends came to 27 bases. For the CDR3, the DNA is TGCGCCAGCAGGCTACTACAAGGGGGAGGGCCTGGGGTCACAGATACGCAGTATTTT. Amino acid sequence: CASRLLQGGGPGVTDTQYF.